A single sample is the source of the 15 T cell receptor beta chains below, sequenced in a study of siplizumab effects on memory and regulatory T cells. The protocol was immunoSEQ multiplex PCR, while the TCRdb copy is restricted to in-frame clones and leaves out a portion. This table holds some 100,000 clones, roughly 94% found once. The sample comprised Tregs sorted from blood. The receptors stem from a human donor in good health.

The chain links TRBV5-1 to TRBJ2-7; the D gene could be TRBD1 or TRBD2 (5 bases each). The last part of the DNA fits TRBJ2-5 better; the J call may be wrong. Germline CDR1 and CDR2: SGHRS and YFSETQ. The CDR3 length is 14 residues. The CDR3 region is CASRSRALVETQYF. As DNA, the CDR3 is TGCGCCAGCAGATCCAGGGCACTAGTGGAGACCCAGTACTTC.

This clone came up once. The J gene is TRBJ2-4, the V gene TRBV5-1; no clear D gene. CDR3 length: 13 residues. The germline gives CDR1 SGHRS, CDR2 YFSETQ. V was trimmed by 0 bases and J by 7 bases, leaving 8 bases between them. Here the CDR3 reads CASSLDPANIQYF. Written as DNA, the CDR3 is TGCGCCAGCAGCTTGGACCCAGCGAACATTCAGTACTTC.

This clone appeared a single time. CDR3 DNA: TGTGCCAGCAGCCAATCTAGCGGAGCTTACAATGAGCAGTTCTTC. Translating gives CASSQSSGAYNEQFF. V is TRBV11-2 and J is TRBJ2-1; 7 positions agree with TRBD2. J gave up 4 bases and V 5 bases, and 8 bases lay outside the gene matches. This CDR3 is built from 15 residues. Germline CDR1 is SGHAT and CDR2 is FQNNGV.

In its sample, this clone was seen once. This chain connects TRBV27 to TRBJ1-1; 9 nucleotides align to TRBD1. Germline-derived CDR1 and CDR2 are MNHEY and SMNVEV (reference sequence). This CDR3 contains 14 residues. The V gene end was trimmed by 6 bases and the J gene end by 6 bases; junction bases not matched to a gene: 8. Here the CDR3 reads CASRFTGGSAEAFF. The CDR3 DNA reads TGTGCCAGCAGATTCACAGGGGGCTCGGCTGAAGCTTTCTTT.

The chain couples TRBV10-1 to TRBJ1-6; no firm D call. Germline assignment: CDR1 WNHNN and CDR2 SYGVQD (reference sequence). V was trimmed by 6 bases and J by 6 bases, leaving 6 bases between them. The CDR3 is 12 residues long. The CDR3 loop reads CASRRTNSPLHF. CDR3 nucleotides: TGCGCCAGCAGACGGACTAATTCACCCCTCCACTTT.

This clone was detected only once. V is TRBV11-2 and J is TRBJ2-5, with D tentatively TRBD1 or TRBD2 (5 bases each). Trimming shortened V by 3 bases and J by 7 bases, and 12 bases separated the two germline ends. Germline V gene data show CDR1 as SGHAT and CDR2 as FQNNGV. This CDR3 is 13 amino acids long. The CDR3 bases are TGTGCCAGCAGCTTGGGGGACCCAGGGACCCAGTACTTC. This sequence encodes CASSLGDPGTQYF.

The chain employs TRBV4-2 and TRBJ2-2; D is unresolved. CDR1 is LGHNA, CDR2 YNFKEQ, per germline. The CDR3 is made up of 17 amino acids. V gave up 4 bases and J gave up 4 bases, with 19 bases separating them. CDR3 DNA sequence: TGTGCCAGCAGCCCGACCTTAGCAGGAACCGCCACCGGGGAGCTGTTTTTT. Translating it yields CASSPTLAGTATGELFF.

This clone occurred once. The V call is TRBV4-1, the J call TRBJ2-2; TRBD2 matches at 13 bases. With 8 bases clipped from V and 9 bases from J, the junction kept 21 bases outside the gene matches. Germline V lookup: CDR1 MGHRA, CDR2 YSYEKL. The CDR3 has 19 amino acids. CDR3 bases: TGCGCCAGCGGTAGGACTAGCGGGAGAATGGTGAGGCAGGCAAGGGAGCTGTTTTTT. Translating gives CASGRTSGRMVRQARELFF.

CDR3 nucleotide sequence: TGTGCCAGCAGCCGTGGGATCGGGACATATCCCTACAATGAGCAGTTCTTC. Translation gives CASSRGIGTYPYNEQFF. V usage is TRBV11-3 and J usage is TRBJ2-1, with D maybe TRBD1 (6 bases). Per the germline V gene, CDR1 is SGHNT and CDR2 is YENEEA. The CDR3 loop spans 17 amino acids. Trimming stripped 5 bases from V and 2 bases from J, with 19 bases between. The variable domain in full, with the rest retrieved from reference TRBV11-3 and TRBJ2-1, is EAGVVQSPRYKIIEKKQPVAFWCNPISGHNTLYWYLQNLGQGPELLIRYENEEAVDDSQLPKDRFSAERLKGVDSTLKIQPAELGDSAVYLCASSRGIGTYPYNEQFFGPGTRLTVL.

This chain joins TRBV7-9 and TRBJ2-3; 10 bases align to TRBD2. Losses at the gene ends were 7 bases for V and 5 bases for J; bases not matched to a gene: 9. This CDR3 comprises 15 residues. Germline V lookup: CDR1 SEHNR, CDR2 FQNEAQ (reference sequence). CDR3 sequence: CASTLWLAGEDTQYF. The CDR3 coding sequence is TGTGCCAGCACTCTCTGGCTAGCGGGAGAAGATACGCAGTATTTT. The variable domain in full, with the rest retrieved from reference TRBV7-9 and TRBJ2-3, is DTGVSQNPRHKITKRGQNVTFRCDPISEHNRLYWYRQTLGQGPEFLTYFQNEAQLEKSRLLSDRFSAERPKGSFSTLEIQRTEQGDSAMYLCASTLWLAGEDTQYFGPGTRLTVL.

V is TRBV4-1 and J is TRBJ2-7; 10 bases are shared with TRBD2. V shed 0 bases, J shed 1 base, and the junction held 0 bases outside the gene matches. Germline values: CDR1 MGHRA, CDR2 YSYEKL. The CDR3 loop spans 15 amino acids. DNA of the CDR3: TGCGCCAGCAGCCAAGAACTAGCGGGGTCCTACGAGCAGTACTTC. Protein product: CASSQELAGSYEQYF.

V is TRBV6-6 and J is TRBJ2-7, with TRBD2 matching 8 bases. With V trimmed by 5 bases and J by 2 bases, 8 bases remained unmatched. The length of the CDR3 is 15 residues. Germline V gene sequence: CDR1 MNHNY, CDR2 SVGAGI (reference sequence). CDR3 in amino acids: CASSTSGRSPYEQYF. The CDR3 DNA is TGTGCCAGCAGTACGAGCGGGAGATCCCCCTACGAGCAGTACTTC.

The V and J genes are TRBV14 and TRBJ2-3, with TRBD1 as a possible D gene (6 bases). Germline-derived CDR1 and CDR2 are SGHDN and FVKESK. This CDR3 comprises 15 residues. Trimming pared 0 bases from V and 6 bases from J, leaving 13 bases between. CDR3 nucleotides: TGTGCCAGCAGCCAAGATACAGGGATGAGGGATACGCAGTATTTT. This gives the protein CASSQDTGMRDTQYF.

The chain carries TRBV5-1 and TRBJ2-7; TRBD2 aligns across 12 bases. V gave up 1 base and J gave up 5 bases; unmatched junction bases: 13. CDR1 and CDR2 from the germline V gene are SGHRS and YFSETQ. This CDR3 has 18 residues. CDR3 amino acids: CASSLRTLAGGPPHEQYF. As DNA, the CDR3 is TGCGCCAGCAGCTTGCGAACCCTAGCGGGAGGGCCACCCCACGAGCAGTACTTC.

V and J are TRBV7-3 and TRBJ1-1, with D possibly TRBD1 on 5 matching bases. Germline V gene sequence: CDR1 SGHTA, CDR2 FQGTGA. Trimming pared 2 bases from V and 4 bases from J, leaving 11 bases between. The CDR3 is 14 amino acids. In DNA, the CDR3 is TGTGCCAGCAGCTTAGCAAGGGGTTCCACTGAAGCTTTCTTT. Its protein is CASSLARGSTEAFF.